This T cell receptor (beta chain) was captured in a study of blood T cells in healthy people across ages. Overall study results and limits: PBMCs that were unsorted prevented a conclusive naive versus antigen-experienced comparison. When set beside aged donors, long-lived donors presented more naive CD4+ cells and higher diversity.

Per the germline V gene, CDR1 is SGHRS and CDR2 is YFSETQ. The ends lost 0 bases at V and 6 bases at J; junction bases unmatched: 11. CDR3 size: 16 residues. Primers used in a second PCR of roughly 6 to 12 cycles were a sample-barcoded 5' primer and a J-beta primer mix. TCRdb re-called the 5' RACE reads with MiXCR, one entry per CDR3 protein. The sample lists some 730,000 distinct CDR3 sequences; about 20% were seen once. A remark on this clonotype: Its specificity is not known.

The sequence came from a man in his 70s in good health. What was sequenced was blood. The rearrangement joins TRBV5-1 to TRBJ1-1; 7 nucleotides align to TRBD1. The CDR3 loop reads CASSLARRQGSAEAFF. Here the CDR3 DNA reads TGCGCCAGCAGCTTGGCCCGCCGACAGGGAAGCGCTGAAGCTTTCTTT.